The 6 T cell receptor beta chains given below trace back to one sample, sequenced in a study of blood T cell repertoires in COVID-19. The table came from immunoSEQ multiplex PCR; TCRdb's copy has only in-frame clones and leaves some out. Here the sample spans more than 250,000 clones, about 90% being singletons. Sequencing was done on a sample of PBMCs or T cells enriched from blood (not recorded which). Receptors were obtained from a woman aged 25-40 years who had recovered from COVID-19.

The chain joins TRBV25-1 to TRBJ2-3, with D possibly TRBD1 on 6 matching bases. The V and J ends lost 2 bases and 6 bases respectively, with 12 bases between them. The CDR3 length is 14 residues. Germline V gene lookup returns CDR1 MGHDK and CDR2 SYGVNS. CDR3 nucleotide sequence: TGTGCCAGCAGTGAACCAGTACAGGGCGATACGCAGTATTTT. It translates to CASSEPVQGDTQYF.

This clone has only a few counts. The V call is TRBV7-9, the J call TRBJ2-7, with D tentatively TRBD1 (6 bases). This CDR3 region has 12 residues. CDR1 is SEHNR, CDR2 FQNEAQ, per germline (reference sequence). Trimming shortened V by 6 bases and J by 6 bases, and 12 bases separated the two germline ends. The CDR3 loop is CASRPQGLEQYF. CDR3 nucleotide sequence: TGTGCCAGCAGACCTCAGGGGCTCGAGCAGTACTTC.

This clone was recorded only once. This chain connects TRBV10-3 to TRBJ1-1; D gene ambiguous. Trimming took 5 bases from V and 0 from J, leaving 7 bases between them. The CDR3 is made up of 13 amino acids. Germline values: CDR1 ENHRY, CDR2 SYGVKD. The CDR3 reads CAISQDLNTEAFF. CDR3 bases: TGTGCCATCAGTCAAGACTTGAACACTGAAGCTTTCTTT.

The chain has TRBV28 and TRBJ2-1, with a possible D match to TRBD2 (6 bases). The CDR3 consists of 15 residues. The V gene lost 6 bases and the J gene lost 4 bases, with 16 bases spanning the gap. From germline, CDR1 is MDHEN and CDR2 SYDVKM. For the CDR3, the DNA is TGTGCCAGCAGCATAGGCGGGGAGGAATACAATGAGCAGTTCTTC. It yields the protein CASSIGGEEYNEQFF.

The V call is TRBV5-4, the J call TRBJ1-1; D not resolved. The CDR3 is 14 residues long. The V end lost 0 bases, the J end lost 5 bases, and 11 bases lay between the germline ends. Germline CDR1 SGHNT, CDR2 YYREEE (reference sequence). The CDR3 sequence: CASSLEGGRTEAFF. The CDR3 nucleotides read TGTGCCAGCAGCTTGGAGGGAGGGCGTACTGAAGCTTTCTTT.

The V call is TRBV7-9, the J call TRBJ1-5, with no clear D. V lost 1 base, J lost 4 bases, and 8 bases lay in between. Germline-derived CDR1 and CDR2 are SEHNR and FQNEAQ (reference sequence). The CDR3 is made up of 14 amino acids. The CDR3 DNA reads TGTGCCAGCAGCTTAGTAATGGCAAATCAGCCCCAGCATTTT. It yields the protein CASSLVMANQPQHF.